This T cell receptor beta chain was retrieved from a study of T cells in Graves' hyperthyroidism and ophthalmopathy. Overall study results and limits: Ophthalmopathy got predicted by the model a median 6.5 months before its onset. Most clonotypes expanded in the thyroid (above 0.001) were also present in blood.

About this clonotype itself: Its antigen is not identified.

Germline CDR1 is ENHRY and CDR2 is SYGVKD. The CDR3 has 14 residues. V gave up 10 bases and J gave up 7 bases; unmatched junction bases: 11. Amplification yielded TCR beta CDR3 regions, with RNA transcripts as the source. The HTBI set primed first-round TCR CDR3 RT-PCR. TCRdb itself ran the multiplex PCR reads through MiXCR, one entry per CDR3 protein. The table has a few hundred thousand distinct CDR3 sequences, 25% seen once. The patients, who ranged from 18 to 65 in age, presented with newly diagnosed hyperthyroidism lasting under 2 months. The TCR sequence derives from a man aged 50 to 60 with Graves' hyperthyroidism. The rearrangement uses TRBV10-3 and TRBJ1-2, with 11 bases aligning to TRBD1. The source material was blood. The CDR3 spells CATANGQGAAGYTF. The CDR3 DNA is TGTGCCACCGCAAATGGACAGGGGGCGGCTGGCTACACCTTC.